This is a list of T cell receptor beta chains from one sample in a study of vaccination and CD4 T cells after COVID-19. TCRdb used MiXCR to reprocess the PCR reads, holding one entry per CDR3 protein. Of some 33,000 distinct CDR3 sequences in the sample, 35% to 40% were seen once. Sequencing used CD4+ T cells from blood, obtained about 7 months after SARS-CoV-2 vaccination. The receptor source for this set is a human donor who had recovered from COVID-19. Both conserved end residues are part of each CDR3. D genes are given only for firm matches. Rows may omit the clone size; those that give it use once, few, many or a size class.

CDR3nt	CDR3aa	abundance	d_gene	v_gene	j_gene	len
TGCAGTGCTCTAGCGGGAGTTGTTGGGGAGACCCAGTACTTC	CSALAGVVGETQYF	NA	TRBD2	TRBV20-1	TRBJ2-5	14
TGTGCCAGCAGTTACTCTGGGGGAGGACAGCCCCAGCATTTT	CASSYSGGGQPQHF	NA	NA	TRBV6-2/TRBV6-3	TRBJ1-5	14
TGTGCCAGCAGTGAAGAAGGGGGGCCCTACAATGAGCAGTTCTTC	CASSEEGGPYNEQFF	few	NA	TRBV6-1	TRBJ2-1	15
TGCAGCGTTCTTCCGGGGGTCACCTACGAGCAGTACTTC	CSVLPGVTYEQYF	NA	NA	TRBV29-1	TRBJ2-7	13
TGTGCCAGCAGCGCACCAGTCAGGAGACAGAAGGGACTAGCGGGAGAGAGTAAACGAGAGACCCAGTACTTC	CASSAPVRRQKGLAGESKRETQYF	once	TRBD2	TRBV7-9	TRBJ2-5	24
TGTGCCAGCAGTGAACAGGGGGCGCGAGGATCCTATGGCTACACCTTC	CASSEQGARGSYGYTF	few	TRBD1	TRBV6-1	TRBJ1-2	16
TGTGCCAGCAGGCTTTTAGCGGAGACCCAGTACTTC	CASRLLAETQYF	few	NA	TRBV7-9	TRBJ2-5	12
TGTGCCATCAGTCCCGGGACAGGGGACCAGCCCCAGCATTTT	CAISPGTGDQPQHF	NA	TRBD1	TRBV10-3	TRBJ1-5	14
TGCAGTGCTAGATTCCAGGGGAACACCGGGGAGCTGTTTTTT	CSARFQGNTGELFF	NA	NA	TRBV20-1	TRBJ2-2	14
TGTGCCAGCAGGCGACAGGGGGACAATCAGCCCCAGCATTTT	CASRRQGDNQPQHF	few	TRBD1	TRBV6-1	TRBJ1-5	14
TGTGCCAGCAGCCCCGTGATTCCCTCTGGGGCCAACGTCCTGACTTTC	CASSPVIPSGANVLTF	few	NA	TRBV7-2	TRBJ2-6	16
TGTGCCAGCACGAGGGTGGGAGAGACCCAGTACTTC	CASTRVGETQYF	few	NA	TRBV28	TRBJ2-5	12
TGTGCCAGCAGATTAGCGGGAGGAACCTACGAGCAGTACTTC	CASRLAGGTYEQYF	NA	TRBD2	TRBV6-1	TRBJ2-7	14
TGCAGCGTTCGGACTGGCAGGGTTACAGATACGCAGTATTTT	CSVRTGRVTDTQYF	NA	NA	TRBV29-1	TRBJ2-3	14
TGTGCCAGCAGCACGACAGGGTGGACAGGAAATTCACCCCTCCACTTT	CASSTTGWTGNSPLHF	NA	TRBD1	TRBV7-8	TRBJ1-6	16
TGCAGTGCTGACAGGAGCTCCTATAATTCACCCCTCCACTTT	CSADRSSYNSPLHF	few	NA	TRBV20-1	TRBJ1-6	14
TGTGCCACCAGGGCCGGACTGAGAGCCATTCAGTACTTC	CATRAGLRAIQYF	NA	NA	TRBV28	TRBJ2-4	13
TGTGCCAGCAGTTACGGTCAGGTCTCCTACAATGAGCAGTTCTTC	CASSYGQVSYNEQFF	few	NA	TRBV6-5	TRBJ2-1	15
TGTGCCAGCAGCGGCGACTACCCCTACGAGCAGTACTTC	CASSGDYPYEQYF	few	NA	TRBV11-3	TRBJ2-7	13
TGTGCCAGCAGCACACAGAACACTGAAGCTTTCTTT	CASSTQNTEAFF	NA	NA	TRBV7-9	TRBJ1-1	12
TGCGCCAGCAGCTCGAGTATACGGAACACTGAAGCTTTCTTT	CASSSSIRNTEAFF	NA	NA	TRBV5-1	TRBJ1-1	14
TGTGCCAGCAGTGTTAACAGGAGAGGCTATGGCTACACCTTC	CASSVNRRGYGYTF	NA	NA	TRBV27	TRBJ1-2	14
TGTGCCAGCAGTTTAAACCAGGAGGGCTATGGCTACACCTTC	CASSLNQEGYGYTF	NA	NA	TRBV28	TRBJ1-2	14
TGTGCCAGCACCTCTAGGACTAGCGGGATCACAGATACGCAGTATTTT	CASTSRTSGITDTQYF	NA	TRBD2	TRBV7-9	TRBJ2-3	16
TGTGCCACGGGGACTAGCGGGATATACGAGCAGTACTTC	CATGTSGIYEQYF	NA	TRBD2	TRBV6-1	TRBJ2-7	13
TGTGCCAGCAGAGGGGGGAAGAATAGCAATCAGCCCCAGCATTTT	CASRGGKNSNQPQHF	few	NA	TRBV27	TRBJ1-5	15
TGCAGTGCTAGTGACGGGGGCAATCAGCCCCAGCATTTT	CSASDGGNQPQHF	few	NA	TRBV20-1	TRBJ1-5	13
TGTGCCAGCAGCTTAGACCCCGGGGAATTGAACACTGAAGCTTTCTTT	CASSLDPGELNTEAFF	NA	NA	TRBV11-1	TRBJ1-1	16
TGCAGTGCCCCCCCCCTGGACGCAGGGATCTCCTACAATGAGCAGTTCTTC	CSAPPLDAGISYNEQFF	NA	NA	TRBV20-1	TRBJ2-1	17
TGTGCCAGTAGACTACAGGGGAATGGAAACACCATATATTTT	CASRLQGNGNTIYF	NA	TRBD1	TRBV19	TRBJ1-3	14
TGCAGTGCTAGTTCCGGGGGTGTTGTGGATGAGCAGTTCTTC	CSASSGGVVDEQFF	NA	NA	TRBV20-1	TRBJ2-1	14
TGTGCCAGCAGCTTTGGAGACAGGGCGGCTGAAGCTTTCTTT	CASSFGDRAAEAFF	few	TRBD1	TRBV7-9	TRBJ1-1	14
TGCGCCAGCAGCCAAGATTGGCGGGAGAACGAGCAGTTCTTC	CASSQDWRENEQFF	NA	TRBD2	TRBV4-3	TRBJ2-1	14
TGTGCCAGTAGTCCCCCGGGACTAGCGGGAGGCGAGCAGTACTTC	CASSPPGLAGGEQYF	NA	TRBD2	TRBV19	TRBJ2-7	15
TGTGCCAGCTCTACCTCGGGACAGGGGAATTCACCCCTCCACTTT	CASSTSGQGNSPLHF	NA	TRBD1	TRBV12-3/TRBV12-4	TRBJ1-6	15
TGCAGTGCTAGAGATGGAGGGGCGGACGGCTACACCTTC	CSARDGGADGYTF	NA	NA	TRBV20-1	TRBJ1-2	13
TGTGCCAGCAGTTTAAACAGGGGAGTCAATGAGCAGTTCTTC	CASSLNRGVNEQFF	once	TRBD1	TRBV6-4	TRBJ2-1	14
TGTGCCAGCAGTGAATCCATTGGACAGGGGAATTCACCCCTCCACTTT	CASSESIGQGNSPLHF	large	TRBD1	TRBV6-1	TRBJ1-6	16
TGTGCCAGCAGCCCGGTAGCCCGCGGCGGGGGAAATGAGCAGTTCTTC	CASSPVARGGGNEQFF	NA	TRBD2	TRBV7-2	TRBJ2-1	16
TGCAGTGCTAACAGGGGCGGGATCTACGAGCAGTACTTC	CSANRGGIYEQYF	NA	NA	TRBV20-1	TRBJ2-7	13
TGTGCCAGCAGTGCGCTAGCGGGAGAACGAGCCAACGTCCTGACTTTC	CASSALAGERANVLTF	few	TRBD2	TRBV27	TRBJ2-6	16
TGTGCCAGCAGCTCTGGACTAGCGGGAGGTTACAATGAGCAGTTCTTC	CASSSGLAGGYNEQFF	NA	TRBD2	TRBV5-4	TRBJ2-1	16
TGCAGTGCTAGAGATCACGGGACGAGGGAGACCCAGTACTTC	CSARDHGTRETQYF	few	NA	TRBV20-1	TRBJ2-5	14
TGTGCCAGCAGGGCGGAACCCTTCTACGAGCAGTACTTC	CASRAEPFYEQYF	few	NA	TRBV28	TRBJ2-7	13
TGTGCCAGCATGTGGGGATTCAGCTCTGGGGCCAACGTCCTGACTTTC	CASMWGFSSGANVLTF	NA	NA	TRBV6-1	TRBJ2-6	16
TGTGCCACCAGTGAGACAGGGGACGAGCAGTACTTC	CATSETGDEQYF	few	TRBD1	TRBV24-1	TRBJ2-7	12
TGTGCCACCAGCAGAGGGTGGCAGCGGATAGACAGAGATACGCAGTATTTT	CATSRGWQRIDRDTQYF	NA	NA	TRBV15	TRBJ2-3	17
TGTGCCAGCAGCAAAGTTAATGGGACTTTGAATGGAGCTTTCTTT	CASSKVNGTLNGAFF	NA	NA	TRBV21-1	TRBJ1-1	15
TGTGCCAGCAGCTCGTGGCTCAACTCTGGAAACACCATATATTTT	CASSSWLNSGNTIYF	NA	NA	TRBV7-9	TRBJ1-3	15
TGTGCCAGCAGTCCATCGGGGCGGGAAGCTTTCTTT	CASSPSGREAFF	NA	NA	TRBV12-3/TRBV12-4	TRBJ1-1	12
TGCAGTGCTAGGCTAGCGGGAGAAGTCGGGGAGCTGTTTTTT	CSARLAGEVGELFF	NA	TRBD2	TRBV20-1	TRBJ2-2	14
TGCAGTGCCAAAGAAGGGACCGACCACAACGAGCAGTACTTC	CSAKEGTDHNEQYF	NA	NA	TRBV20-1	TRBJ2-7	14
TGTGCCAGCACCCTGGACACTGAAGCTTTCTTT	CASTLDTEAFF	NA	NA	TRBV2	TRBJ1-1	11
TGCAGTGCTAGCCGTTCCTCTAGCGGTAGAGGGCCGATAAAGGAGACCCAGTACTTC	CSASRSSSGRGPIKETQYF	NA	TRBD2	TRBV20-1	TRBJ2-5	19
TGTGCCAGCAGCCCCAGGGTGGTCGGACTAGCGGGAGGGCCTAGGGCCGGGGAGCTGTTTTTT	CASSPRVVGLAGGPRAGELFF	NA	TRBD2	TRBV7-8	TRBJ2-2	21
TGTGCCAGCATGCGGACTAGCGGGAGCCGAGGGGTTGAGCAGTTCTTC	CASMRTSGSRGVEQFF	few	TRBD2	TRBV6-1	TRBJ2-1	16